Listed below are T cell receptor beta chains from one sample, sequenced in a study of identical twins. TCRdb analysed the 5' RACE reads with MiXCR anew, one entry per CDR3 protein. The sample shows 700,000 or so distinct CDR3 sequences, over 20% of them seen only once. This same sample was also taken into another study, of T cells expressing NK-cell markers.

The sequenced material came from PBMCs. Receptors were obtained from a woman between 18 and 29 years old in good health. Each CDR3 is given with its conserved first and last residue. A D gene is named only where the DNA matches it firmly. Not every row has a clone size; where given, it reads once, few, many or a size class.

>.|TRBV3-1|.|TRBJ2-7
CASSQGGGTSREQYF
TGTGCCAGCAGCCAAGGAGGCGGTACTAGTCGCGAGCAGTACTTC
>few|TRBV20-1|.|TRBJ2-5
CSASRGRQETQYF
TGCAGTGCTAGTCGTGGACGCCAAGAGACCCAGTACTTC
>.|TRBV7-2|.|TRBJ2-7
CASSFTGWDEQYF
TGTGCCAGCAGCTTTACAGGGTGGGACGAGCAGTACTTC
>few|TRBV10-3|.|TRBJ2-6
CAISEQSRSGANVLTF
TGTGCCATCAGTGAGCAATCTCGCTCTGGGGCCAACGTCCTGACTTTC
>.|TRBV28|TRBD2|TRBJ2-1
CASSPIAGGRDEQFF
TGTGCCAGCAGTCCGATAGCGGGGGGTAGGGATGAGCAGTTCTTC
>.|TRBV20-1|.|TRBJ1-6
CSARLEKGSPLHF
TGCAGTGCTCGACTCGAGAAAGGTTCACCCCTCCACTTT
>.|TRBV7-6|TRBD1|TRBJ1-1
CASSLEAGTGNTEAFF
TGTGCCAGCAGCTTAGAGGCCGGGACAGGGAACACTGAAGCTTTCTTT
>.|TRBV27|.|TRBJ2-1
CASKGSVSYNEQFF
TGTGCCAGCAAGGGGTCAGTCTCCTACAATGAGCAGTTCTTC
>.|TRBV28|.|TRBJ2-7
CASSVQMTYEQYF
TGTGCCAGCAGTGTTCAAATGACCTACGAGCAGTACTTC
>few|TRBV6-1|.|TRBJ2-1
CASTSLRSYNEQFF
TGTGCCAGCACCTCCTTACGGTCCTACAATGAGCAGTTCTTC
>many|TRBV20-1|.|TRBJ2-3
CSARTSDARGWDTQYF
TGCAGTGCTAGAACCTCGGACGCTCGGGGATGGGATACGCAGTATTTT
>once|TRBV12-3/TRBV12-4|.|TRBJ1-1
CASSFKTGTPNTEAFF
TGTGCCAGCAGTTTTAAAACAGGGACACCGAACACTGAAGCTTTCTTT
>many|TRBV12-3/TRBV12-4|.|TRBJ1-2
CASSLGQSGNYGYTF
TGTGCCAGCAGTTTAGGGCAGTCGGGGAACTATGGCTACACCTTC
>few|TRBV6-1|.|TRBJ2-3
CASSRDTHTDTQYF
TGTGCCAGCAGTCGGGACACACACACAGATACGCAGTATTTT
>few|TRBV12-3/TRBV12-4|.|TRBJ1-1
CASRGEGNTEAFF
TGTGCCAGCAGAGGGGAGGGGAACACTGAAGCTTTCTTT
>.|TRBV6-6|.|TRBJ2-7
CASMGFFYEQYF
TGTGCCAGCATGGGGTTTTTCTACGAGCAGTACTTC
>few|TRBV12-3/TRBV12-4|TRBD1|TRBJ1-1
CASTTGTGGSTEAFF
TGTGCCAGCACCACCGGGACAGGGGGGTCGACTGAAGCTTTCTTT
>.|TRBV7-2|TRBD2|TRBJ2-3
CASSLDGSGGTQYF
TGTGCCAGCAGCTTAGATGGTAGCGGGGGAACGCAGTATTTT
>many|TRBV4-2|.|TRBJ2-2
CASSSEQTGELFF
TGTGCCAGCAGCTCTGAGCAGACCGGGGAGCTGTTTTTT
>.|TRBV7-6|.|TRBJ2-1
CASSYVRGEQFF
TGTGCCAGCAGCTACGTGCGGGGTGAGCAGTTCTTC
>.|TRBV5-4|.|TRBJ2-1
CASSLGSPGDPYNEQFF
TGTGCCAGCAGCCTGGGGTCGCCGGGAGACCCCTACAATGAGCAGTTCTTC
>.|TRBV20-1|.|TRBJ2-7
CSARQPSSYEQYF
TGCAGTGCTAGGCAGCCTAGCTCCTACGAGCAGTACTTC
>few|TRBV6-4|.|TRBJ2-3
CASGTWTDTDTQYF
TGTGCCAGCGGTACCTGGACAGACACAGATACGCAGTATTTT
>many|TRBV9|TRBD1|TRBJ2-1
CASSPGTGYNEQFF
TGTGCCAGCAGCCCCGGGACAGGCTACAATGAGCAGTTCTTC
>.|TRBV5-1|.|TRBJ2-1
CASSPAGYLIGDNEQFF
TGCGCCAGCAGCCCGGCCGGTTATTTAATCGGAGACAATGAGCAGTTCTTC
>.|TRBV28|.|TRBJ2-1
CASNAGLEQFF
TGTGCCAGCAACGCCGGGTTAGAGCAGTTCTTC
>few|TRBV20-1|.|TRBJ2-1
CSASGAGTYNEQFF
TGCAGTGCTAGCGGTGCGGGAACCTACAATGAGCAGTTCTTC
>.|TRBV5-1|TRBD1|TRBJ2-7
CASSSQGTGSYEQYF
TGCGCCAGCAGCTCCCAGGGGACAGGCTCCTACGAGCAGTACTTC
>.|TRBV7-8|.|TRBJ2-7
CASSLAFDSSYEQYF
TGTGCCAGCAGCTTAGCCTTTGACAGCTCCTACGAGCAGTACTTC
>few|TRBV20-1|.|TRBJ1-2
CSVRGPGNGYTF
TGCAGTGTCAGGGGCCCGGGGAATGGCTACACCTTC